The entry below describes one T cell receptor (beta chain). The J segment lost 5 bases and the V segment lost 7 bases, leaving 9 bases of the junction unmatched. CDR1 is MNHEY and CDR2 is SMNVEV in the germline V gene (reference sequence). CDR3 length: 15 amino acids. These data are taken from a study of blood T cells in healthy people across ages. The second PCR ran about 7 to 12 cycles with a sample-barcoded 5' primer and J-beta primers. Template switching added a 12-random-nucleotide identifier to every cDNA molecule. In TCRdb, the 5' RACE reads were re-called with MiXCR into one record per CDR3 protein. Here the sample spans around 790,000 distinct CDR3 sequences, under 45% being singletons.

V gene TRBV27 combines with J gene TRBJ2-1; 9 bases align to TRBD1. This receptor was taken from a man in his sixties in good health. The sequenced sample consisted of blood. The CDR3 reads CASNIDGTGHNEQFF. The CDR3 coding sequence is TGTGCCAGCAACATTGACGGGACAGGGCACAATGAGCAGTTCTTC.